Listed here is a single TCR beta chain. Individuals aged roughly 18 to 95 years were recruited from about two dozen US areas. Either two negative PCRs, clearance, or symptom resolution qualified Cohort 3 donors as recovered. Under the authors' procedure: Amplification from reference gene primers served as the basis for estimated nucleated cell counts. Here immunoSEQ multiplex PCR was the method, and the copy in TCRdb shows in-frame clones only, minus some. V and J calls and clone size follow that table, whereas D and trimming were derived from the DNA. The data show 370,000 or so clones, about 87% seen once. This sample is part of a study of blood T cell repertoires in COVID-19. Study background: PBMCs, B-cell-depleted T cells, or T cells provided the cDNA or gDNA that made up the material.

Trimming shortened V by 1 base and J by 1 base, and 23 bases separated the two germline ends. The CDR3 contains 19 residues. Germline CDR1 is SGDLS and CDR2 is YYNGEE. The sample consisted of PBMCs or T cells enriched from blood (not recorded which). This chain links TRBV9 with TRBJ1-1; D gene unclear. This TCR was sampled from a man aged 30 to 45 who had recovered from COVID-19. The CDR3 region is CASSVNHRSGYLENTEAFF. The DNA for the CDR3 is TGTGCCAGCAGCGTAAACCATCGATCCGGGTACCTGGAGAACACTGAAGCTTTCTTT.